The clone carrying this TCR beta chain was seen at least ten times. Its antigen remains unknown. Unique molecular identifiers were attached to individual cDNA molecules. TCRdb re-called the 5' RACE reads through MiXCR, storing one row per CDR3 protein. The sample has tens of thousands of distinct CDR3 sequences, over 7% seen once. This sample is drawn from a study of early T cells in non-severe SARS-CoV-2 infection. Regarding the study as a whole: There was a bias toward anti-spike CD8 responses in VDJdb matching, which missed private and CD4 specificities.

The CDR3 is 16 residues long. The ends were cut back, 5 bases at V and 3 bases at J, with 17 bases in the middle. Germline assignment: CDR1 SGHVS and CDR2 FQNEAQ. This TCR derives from an adult who was a healthcare worker with PCR-confirmed SARS-CoV-2 infection or an uninfected control (not recorded which). The rearrangement uses TRBV7-8 and TRBJ2-1; D not certain. Material: whole blood. CDR3 loop: CASSQFHGIFYNEQFF. In DNA, the CDR3 is TGTGCCAGCAGCCAATTCCATGGTATCTTCTACAATGAGCAGTTCTTC.